These T cell receptor beta chains were read from a single sample in a study of blood T cell repertoires in COVID-19. Here immunoSEQ multiplex PCR was the method, and the copy in TCRdb shows in-frame clones only, minus some. The repertoire includes under 500,000 clones, 70% to 90% of them detected once, and roughly 1.8% sits in the top ten. The sequencing sample was made of PBMCs or T cells enriched from blood (not recorded which). These receptors came from a woman aged 18-35 years with acute COVID-19. Each CDR3 is given with its conserved first and last residue. The D gene is left open where the match is weak. Clone size is shown for a subset of rows, as once, few, many or a class of expanded clone.

clone size,D gene,V gene,J gene,CDR3 protein,CDR3 DNA
.,.,TRBV7-6,TRBJ1-6,CASSLRNNSPLHF,TGTGCCAGCAGCTTGAGGAATAATTCACCCCTCCACTTT
.,.,TRBV5-6,TRBJ2-7,CASSFPGSSSYEQYF,TGTGCCAGCAGCTTTCCGGGGTCCAGCTCCTACGAGCAGTACTTC
.,.,TRBV7-9,TRBJ1-6,CASSHLGSPLHF,TGTGCCAGCAGCCACCTAGGTTCACCCCTCCACTTT
.,TRBD1,TRBV5-1,TRBJ1-6,CASSFAGQGLSSPLHF,TGCGCCAGCAGCTTTGCGGGACAGGGATTAAGTTCACCCCTCCACTTT
.,.,TRBV18,TRBJ2-7,CASSPPEGDRQYF,TGTGCCAGCTCACCACCGGAGGGGGACAGGCAGTACTTC
.,.,TRBV4-1,TRBJ1-2,CASSHPGQSYGYTF,TGCGCCAGCAGCCACCCCGGACAGAGCTATGGCTACACCTTC
once,TRBD1,TRBV28,TRBJ1-5,CASSWGQGGGNQPQHF,TGTGCCAGCAGTTGGGGACAGGGCGGGGGCAATCAGCCCCAGCATTTT
.,TRBD1,TRBV12-5,TRBJ2-4,CASGLDLNRGAAKNIQYF,TGTGCTAGTGGTTTGGACCTCAACAGGGGGGCGGCCAAAAACATTCAGTACTTC
.,.,TRBV30,TRBJ2-3,CAWRRGPRDTQYF,TGTGCCTGGAGACGGGGTCCCAGGGATACGCAGTATTTT
.,TRBD2,TRBV7-8,TRBJ2-2,CASSLKAGGFSGELFF,TGTGCCAGCAGCTTGAAGGCGGGGGGGTTTTCCGGGGAGCTGTTTTTT
.,TRBD1,TRBV10-3,TRBJ1-6,CAISQPGQNSPLHF,TGTGCCATCAGCCAACCGGGACAGAATTCACCCCTCCACTTT
.,.,TRBV4-3,TRBJ2-6,CASSQERSLYPGANVLTF,TGCGCCAGCAGCCAAGAGAGGAGCCTATATCCTGGTGCCAACGTCCTGACTTTC
.,.,TRBV28,TRBJ2-7,CASSLTTYEQYF,TGTGCCAGCAGTTTAACTACCTACGAGCAGTACTTC
.,.,TRBV12-5,TRBJ1-3,CASGLGSGDTIYF,TGTGCTAGTGGTTTGGGATCAGGGGACACCATATATTTT
.,.,TRBV19,TRBJ2-7,CASSIGYESYEQYF,TGTGCCAGTAGTATAGGTTATGAGTCCTACGAGCAGTACTTC
.,.,TRBV11-3,TRBJ2-3,CASSKGGTDTQYF,TGTGCCAGCAGCAAGGGGGGGACAGATACGCAGTATTTT
.,.,TRBV27,TRBJ2-2,CASSPGQYTGELFF,TGTGCCAGCAGTCCCGGACAGTACACCGGGGAGCTGTTTTTT
.,TRBD1,TRBV10-3,TRBJ1-4,CAISERQGADEKLFF,TGTGCCATCAGTGAGCGACAGGGGGCGGATGAAAAACTGTTTTTT
.,.,TRBV19,TRBJ1-2,CASSSRDRMAGYTF,TGTGCCAGTAGTTCCAGAGACAGGATGGCTGGCTACACCTTC
.,TRBD1,TRBV7-9,TRBJ2-1,CASSLGTGTGVYNEQFF,TGTGCCAGCAGCTTAGGGACGGGGACAGGGGTTTACAATGAGCAGTTCTTC
once,.,TRBV4-1,TRBJ1-4,CASSQDLAPATNEKLFF,TGCGCCAGCAGCCAAGATTTGGCACCTGCAACTAATGAAAAACTGTTTTTT
.,.,TRBV19,TRBJ1-1,CASSIEGRGKSSNGAFF,TGTGCCAGTAGTATAGAAGGGAGGGGAAAATCGTCCAATGGAGCTTTCTTT
once,.,TRBV10-2,TRBJ1-5,CASSEQEYSYSGNQPQHF,TGCGCCAGCAGTGAGCAGGAGTACAGCTATAGCGGCAATCAGCCCCAGCATTTT
once,TRBD1,TRBV19,TRBJ1-2,CASSPGQGVGYTF,TGTGCCAGTAGTCCGGGACAGGGGGTTGGCTACACCTTC
.,.,TRBV6-5,TRBJ2-7,CASSYSRQSEQYF,TGTGCCAGCAGTTACTCGAGACAGTCCGAGCAGTACTTC
.,.,TRBV13,TRBJ2-5,CASSLLREQETQYF,TGTGCCAGCAGCTTATTGAGGGAGCAAGAGACCCAGTACTTC
.,TRBD1,TRBV10-3,TRBJ1-2,CAITGQGRGGYTF,TGTGCCATCACCGGACAGGGTCGTGGTGGCTACACCTTC
.,.,TRBV5-1,TRBJ2-3,CASSPGYFGGSTDTQYF,TGCGCCAGCAGCCCCGGTTATTTTGGCGGAAGCACAGATACGCAGTATTTT
.,.,TRBV3-1/TRBV3-2,TRBJ1-2,CASSQDAQGLNTPYGYTF,TGTGCCAGCAGCCAAGATGCCCAGGGGCTTAACACTCCCTATGGCTACACCTTC
.,.,TRBV12-5,TRBJ2-5,CASGLVTGHPKETQYF,TGTGCTAGTGGTTTGGTAACGGGACACCCTAAAGAGACCCAGTACTTC
.,.,TRBV5-1,TRBJ1-4,CASSQGLLNEKLFF,TGCGCCAGCAGCCAGGGACTTTTAAATGAAAAACTGTTTTTT
.,TRBD2,TRBV19,TRBJ2-1,CASSLYNGRAVNEQFF,TGTGCCAGTAGCCTTTATAACGGGAGGGCCGTCAATGAGCAGTTCTTC
.,.,TRBV5-3,TRBJ1-1,CARSHTGIWMNTEAFF,TGTGCCAGAAGCCATACAGGAATTTGGATGAACACTGAAGCTTTCTTT
.,TRBD1,TRBV6-5,TRBJ1-1,CASRKGTGRREAFF,TGTGCCAGCAGAAAAGGGACAGGGAGGAGAGAAGCTTTCTTT
.,.,TRBV13,TRBJ2-7,CASSSGYYEQYF,TGTGCCAGCTCGAGCGGTTACTACGAGCAGTACTTC
few,.,TRBV30,TRBJ2-7,CAWSVVGDEQYF,TGTGCCTGGAGTGTAGTGGGAGACGAGCAGTACTTC
.,.,TRBV21-1,TRBJ2-7,CASSKTMVLEQYF,TGTGCCAGCAGCAAAACGATGGTTCTAGAGCAGTACTTC
.,.,TRBV29-1,TRBJ1-1,CSVESQGGTEAFF,TGCAGCGTTGAAAGTCAGGGCGGCACTGAAGCTTTCTTT
.,.,TRBV12-3/TRBV12-4,TRBJ1-2,CASTFSGAYGYTF,TGTGCCAGCACCTTTTCTGGGGCCTATGGCTACACCTTC
.,TRBD1,TRBV6-5,TRBJ1-3,CATATGTSGNTIYF,TGTGCCACCGCGACAGGGACTTCTGGAAACACCATATATTTT
.,.,TRBV12-3/TRBV12-4,TRBJ2-3,CAIGGGTDTQYF,TGTGCCATAGGTGGAGGGACAGATACGCAGTATTTT
few,.,TRBV13,TRBJ2-1,CASRPLSGTYNEQFF,TGTGCCAGCAGACCACTTTCGGGGACCTACAATGAGCAGTTCTTC
.,.,TRBV30,TRBJ1-4,CAWSGGEKLFF,TGTGCCTGGAGCGGAGGAGAAAAACTGTTTTTT
once,TRBD2,TRBV10-3,TRBJ2-7,CAISGTSGSSYEQYF,TGTGCCATCAGTGGGACTAGCGGGAGCTCCTACGAGCAGTACTTC
.,.,TRBV5-1,TRBJ2-5,CASSLDAYQETQYF,TGCGCCAGCAGCTTGGATGCGTACCAAGAGACCCAGTACTTC
.,.,TRBV15,TRBJ1-5,CATSGDLHQPQHF,TGTGCCACCAGCGGAGACCTACATCAGCCCCAGCATTTT
.,TRBD1,TRBV5-4,TRBJ1-2,CASSSGQGGGYTF,TGTGCCAGCAGCTCGGGACAGGGGGGCGGCTACACCTTC
.,TRBD2,TRBV12-5,TRBJ2-3,CASGLAGGDTQYF,TGTGCTAGTGGTTTGGCGGGGGGAGATACGCAGTATTTT
once,.,TRBV19,TRBJ2-7,CASSPRQAASGQYF,TGTGCCAGTAGTCCCAGACAGGCCGCCAGTGGGCAGTACTTC
.,.,TRBV2,TRBJ1-2,CASSEVRLYGYTF,TGTGCCAGCAGTGAGGTCAGACTCTATGGCTACACCTTC
.,TRBD2,TRBV10-1,TRBJ2-2,CASSGVSGTGELFF,TGCGCCAGCAGTGGGGTTAGCGGGACCGGGGAGCTGTTTTTT